This section outlines one TCR beta chain sequence together with its context. Its antigen remains unknown. The junction does not match germline at one end; this may be a read error. This sample stems from a study of tumor and adjacent non-tumor tissue in lung cancer. Overall study: On average, productive TCRbeta reads reached some 4.4 million per sample.

TCRbeta libraries were built with three rounds of nested PCR, modified from ARM-PCR. Using its own MiXCR run on the multiplex PCR reads, TCRdb lists one record per CDR3 protein. The sample yields 70,000 to 90,000 distinct CDR3 sequences, roughly 80% seen once. The length of the CDR3 is 16 residues. Germline CDR1 reads SGHAT; CDR2 reads FQNNGV. Study-level points and caveats: Tumor repertoires had a smaller top 100 clone share than normal lung.

The template was RNA from unsorted bulk tissue. The normal lung tissue was taken more than 3 cm from the tumor edge. The receptor comes from a man in his sixties with non-small cell lung cancer. The chain employs TRBV11-2 and TRBJ1-3, with a weak D call TRBD1 (6 bases). The sequencing input was distant non-tumor lung tissue. This chain's CDR3 is CASVKGDRASGNTLYF. CDR3 sequence (DNA): TGTGCCAGCGTAAAGGGGGATAGGGCTTCTGGGAACACCTTATATTTT.